This T cell receptor beta chain was identified during a study of blood T cell repertoires in COVID-19. Profiled with immunoSEQ multiplex PCR; TCRdb holds only in-frame clones, not every one. Of about 370,000 clones listed, roughly nine tenths are singletons. Cohorts were determined from participant-reported clinical history. The sample taken for sequencing was PBMCs or T cells enriched from blood (not recorded which). This sequence was found in a woman aged 40 to 50 who had been exposed to COVID-19.

As DNA, the CDR3 is TGCGCCAGCAGCTTGGCGGGGGAGGACTATGGCTACACCTTC. It translates to CASSLAGEDYGYTF. The chain recombines TRBV5-1 with TRBJ1-2, with a possible D match to TRBD1 (5 bases). The germline V and J ends were trimmed by 0 bases and 3 bases, with 9 bases remaining between them. The CDR3 is 14 amino acids. Germline V CDR1 and CDR2: SGHRS, YFSETQ.